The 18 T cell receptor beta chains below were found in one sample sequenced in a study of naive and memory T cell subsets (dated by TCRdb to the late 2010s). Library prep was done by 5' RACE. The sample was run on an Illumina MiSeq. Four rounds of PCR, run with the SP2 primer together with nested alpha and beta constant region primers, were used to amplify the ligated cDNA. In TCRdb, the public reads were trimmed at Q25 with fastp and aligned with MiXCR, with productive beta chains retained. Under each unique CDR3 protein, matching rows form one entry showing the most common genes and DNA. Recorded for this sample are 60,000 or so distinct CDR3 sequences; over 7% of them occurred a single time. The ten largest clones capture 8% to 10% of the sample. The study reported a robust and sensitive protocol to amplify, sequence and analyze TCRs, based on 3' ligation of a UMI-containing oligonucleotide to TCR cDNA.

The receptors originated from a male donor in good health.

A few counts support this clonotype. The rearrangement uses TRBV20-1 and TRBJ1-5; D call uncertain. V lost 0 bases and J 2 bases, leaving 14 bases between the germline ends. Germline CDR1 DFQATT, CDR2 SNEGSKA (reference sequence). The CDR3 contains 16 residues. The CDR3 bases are TGCAGTGCTAGAGATCGGGCAGGCTGGGGCAATCAGCCCCAGCATTTT. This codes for CSARDRAGWGNQPQHF.

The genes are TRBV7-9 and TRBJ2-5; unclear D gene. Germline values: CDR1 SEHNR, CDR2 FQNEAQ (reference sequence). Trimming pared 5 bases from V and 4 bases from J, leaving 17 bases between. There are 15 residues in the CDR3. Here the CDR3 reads CASSLGPSAAETQYF. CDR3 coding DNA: TGTGCCAGCAGCCTCGGCCCGTCGGCGGCAGAGACCCAGTACTTC.

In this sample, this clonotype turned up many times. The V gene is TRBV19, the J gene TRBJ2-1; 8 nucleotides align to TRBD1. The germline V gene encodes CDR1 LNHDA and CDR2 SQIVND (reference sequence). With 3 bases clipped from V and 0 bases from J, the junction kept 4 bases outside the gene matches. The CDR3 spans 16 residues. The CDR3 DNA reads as TGTGCCAGTAGTATGGGAGGACAGGGCTCCTACAATGAGCAGTTCTTC. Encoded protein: CASSMGGQGSYNEQFF.

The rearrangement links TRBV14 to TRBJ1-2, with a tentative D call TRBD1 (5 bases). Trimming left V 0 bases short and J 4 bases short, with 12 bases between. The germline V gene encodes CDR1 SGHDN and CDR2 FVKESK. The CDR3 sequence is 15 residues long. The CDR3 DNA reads TGTGCCAGCAGCCAAGATACCAGGGCGCGCTATGGCTACACCTTC. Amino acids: CASSQDTRARYGYTF. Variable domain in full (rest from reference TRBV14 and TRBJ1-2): EAGVTQFPSHSVIEKGQTVTLRCDPISGHDNLYWYRRVMGKEIKFLLHFVKESKQDESGMPNNRFLAERTGGTYSTLKVQPAELEDSGVYFCASSQDTRARYGYTFGSGTRLTVV.

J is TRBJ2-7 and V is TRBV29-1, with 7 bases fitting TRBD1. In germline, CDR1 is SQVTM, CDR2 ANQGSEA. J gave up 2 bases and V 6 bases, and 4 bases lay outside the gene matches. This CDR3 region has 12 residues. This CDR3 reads CSVKQGPYEQYF. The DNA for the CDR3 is TGCAGCGTGAAACAGGGGCCCTACGAGCAGTACTTC.

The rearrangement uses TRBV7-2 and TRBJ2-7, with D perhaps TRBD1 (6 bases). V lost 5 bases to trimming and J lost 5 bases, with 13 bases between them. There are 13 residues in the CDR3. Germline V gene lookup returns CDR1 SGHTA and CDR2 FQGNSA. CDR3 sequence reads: CASSPRQVHEQYF. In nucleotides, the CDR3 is TGTGCCAGCAGCCCCCGACAGGTCCACGAGCAGTACTTC.

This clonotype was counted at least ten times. CDR3 residues: CASSPHRLAGGRADTQYF. In nucleotides, the CDR3 is TGTGCCAGCAGCCCCCACCGACTAGCGGGAGGACGTGCAGATACGCAGTATTTT. The chain links TRBV25-1 to TRBJ2-3, with 13 nucleotides matching TRBD2. The germline V gene has CDR1 MGHDK and CDR2 SYGVNS. CDR3 size: 18 residues. Trimming took 6 bases from V and 4 from J; bases not matched to a gene: 13.

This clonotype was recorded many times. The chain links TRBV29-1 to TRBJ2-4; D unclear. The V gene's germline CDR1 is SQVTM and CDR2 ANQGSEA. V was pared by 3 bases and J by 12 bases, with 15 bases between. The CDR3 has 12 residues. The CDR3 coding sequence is TGCAGCGTTGAGCCGGACGACGGTGCTCAGTACTTC. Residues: CSVEPDDGAQYF.

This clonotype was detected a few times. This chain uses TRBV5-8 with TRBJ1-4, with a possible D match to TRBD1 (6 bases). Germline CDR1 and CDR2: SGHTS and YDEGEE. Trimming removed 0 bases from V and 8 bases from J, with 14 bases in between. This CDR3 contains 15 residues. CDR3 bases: TGTGCCAGCAGCTTGGCAGAGACAGGAGGAGAAAAACTGTTTTTT. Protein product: CASSLAETGGEKLFF.

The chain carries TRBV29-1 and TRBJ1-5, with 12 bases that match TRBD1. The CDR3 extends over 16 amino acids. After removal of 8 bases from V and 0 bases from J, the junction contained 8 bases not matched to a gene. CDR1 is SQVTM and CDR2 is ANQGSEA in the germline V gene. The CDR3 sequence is CSKGQGAGISNQPQHF. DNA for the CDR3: TGCAGCAAGGGACAGGGGGCAGGTATTAGCAATCAGCCCCAGCATTTT.

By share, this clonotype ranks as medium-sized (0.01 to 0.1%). The CDR3 nucleotides read TGCAGTGCAGAACAGGGGGTTGTCACTGAAGCTTTCTTT. Its translation: CSAEQGVVTEAFF. This chain uses TRBV20-1 with TRBJ1-1; 8 nucleotides agree with TRBD1. This CDR3 has 13 amino acids. Germline values: CDR1 DFQATT, CDR2 SNEGSKA (reference sequence). J was trimmed by 4 bases and V by 6 bases; bases with no gene match: 7.

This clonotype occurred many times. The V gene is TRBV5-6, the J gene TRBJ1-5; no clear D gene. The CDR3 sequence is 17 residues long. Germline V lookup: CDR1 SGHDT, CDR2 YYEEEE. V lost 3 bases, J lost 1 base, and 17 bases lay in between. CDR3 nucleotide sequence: TGTGCCAGCAGCTCCGCCGCGCGGGGATACAGCAATCAGCCCCAGCATTTT. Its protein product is CASSSAARGYSNQPQHF. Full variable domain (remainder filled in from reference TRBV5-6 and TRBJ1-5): DAGVTQSPTHLIKTRGQQVTLRCSPKSGHDTVSWYQQALGQGPQFIFQYYEEEERQRGNFPDRFSGHQFPNYSSELNVNALLLGDSALYLCASSSAARGYSNQPQHFGDGTRLSIL.

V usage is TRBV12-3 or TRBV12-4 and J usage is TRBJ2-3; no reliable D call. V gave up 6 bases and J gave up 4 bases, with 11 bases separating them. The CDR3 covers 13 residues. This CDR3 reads CASSLGRPDTQYF. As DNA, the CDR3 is TGTGCCAGCAGCCTGGGTCGGCCAGATACGCAGTATTTT.

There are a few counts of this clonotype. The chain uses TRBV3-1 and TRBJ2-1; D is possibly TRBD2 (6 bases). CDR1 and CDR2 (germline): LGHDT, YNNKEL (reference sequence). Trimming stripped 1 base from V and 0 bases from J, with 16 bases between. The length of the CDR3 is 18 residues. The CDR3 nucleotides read TGTGCCAGCAGCCAAGTCTCTGGGGGAGGACTCTCCTACAATGAGCAGTTCTTC. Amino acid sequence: CASSQVSGGGLSYNEQFF.

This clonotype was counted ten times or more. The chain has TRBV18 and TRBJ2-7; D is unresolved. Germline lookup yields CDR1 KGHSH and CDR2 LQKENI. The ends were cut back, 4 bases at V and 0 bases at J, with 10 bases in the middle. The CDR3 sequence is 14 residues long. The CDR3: CASSQDTYSYEQYF. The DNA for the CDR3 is TGTGCCAGCTCACAAGACACCTACTCCTACGAGCAGTACTTC.

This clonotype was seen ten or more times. CDR3 nucleotide sequence: TGTGCCAGCAGAGGACCGCGGAGGGAGCAGTACTTC. This translates into CASRGPRREQYF. The chain uses TRBV3-1 and TRBJ2-7; perhaps TRBD2 as D (5 bases). CDR1 LGHDT and CDR2 YNNKEL come from the germline V gene (reference sequence). The CDR3 extends over 12 amino acids. V was cut by 6 bases and J by 7 bases, with 13 bases left in between.

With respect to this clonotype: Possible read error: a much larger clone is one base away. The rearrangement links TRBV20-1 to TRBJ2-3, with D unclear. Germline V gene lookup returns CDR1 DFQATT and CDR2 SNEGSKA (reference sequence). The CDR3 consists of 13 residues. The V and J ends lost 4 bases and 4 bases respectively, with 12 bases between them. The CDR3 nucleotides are TGCAGTGCTACTTACAGATCCGCAGATACGCAGTATTTT. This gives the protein CSATYRSADTQYF.

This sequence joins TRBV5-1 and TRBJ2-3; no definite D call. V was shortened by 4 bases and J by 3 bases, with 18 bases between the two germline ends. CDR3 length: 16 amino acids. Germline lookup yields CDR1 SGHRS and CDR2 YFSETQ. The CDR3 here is CASSPGVGMATDTQYF. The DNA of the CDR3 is TGCGCCAGCAGCCCTGGAGTGGGGATGGCAACAGATACGCAGTATTTT.